This T cell receptor beta chain appears in the sequencing data of a study of CD8 T cells in Susac syndrome. The CDR3 is 12 amino acids. Germline CDR1 SQVTM, CDR2 ANQGSEA. V was trimmed by 2 bases and J by 5 bases, leaving 9 bases between them. With random hexamers, reverse transcription was performed on about 0.45 to 1 ug of RNA. MiXCR, applied by TCRdb to the immunoSEQ multiplex PCR reads, yields one record per CDR3 protein. The sample consists of about 240,000 distinct CDR3 sequences, roughly 95% of them appearing once. The V call is TRBV29-1, the J call TRBJ1-2; D perhaps matches TRBD1 (5 bases). The origin of this receptor is a human donor with Susac syndrome. The sample consisted of CD4+ T cells from PBMCs. The CDR3 coding sequence is TGCAGCGTTGAATCGGGGCAGTATGGCTACACCTTC. It yields the protein CSVESGQYGYTF.